This TCR beta chain was recorded in a study of neoadjuvant anti-PD-1 for oral cavity cancer. Most PBMC samples had 480 ng input DNA in six replicates. Profiled with immunoSEQ multiplex PCR; TCRdb holds only in-frame clones, not every one. The sample lists over 15,000 clones; 72% were seen once. V shed 3 bases and J 2 bases; nucleotides not matched to a gene: 9. The CDR3 loop spans 18 amino acids. The V gene's germline CDR1 is MNHNS and CDR2 SASEGT. General study findings and limits: Only three patients per response group were TCR-analyzed; validation needed.

Notes on this clone: No antigen is known for it.

The receptor was isolated from a person aged 40 to 85 with oral cavity squamous cell carcinoma. The J gene is TRBJ2-1, the V gene TRBV6-1; 11 bases are a match to TRBD1. The material was PBMCs, obtained before nivolumab (anti-PD-1) treatment. CDR3 DNA sequence: TGTGCCAGCAGTGATCCCCGGGACAGGGGGAAGACCTACAATGAGCAGTTCTTC. It yields the protein CASSDPRDRGKTYNEQFF.